One and the same sample provided the 5 T cell receptor beta chains below, sequenced in a study of siplizumab effects on memory and regulatory T cells. Profiled with immunoSEQ multiplex PCR; TCRdb holds only in-frame clones, not every one. Of about 120,000 clones in the sample, approximately 92% were seen once. Sequencing was done on a sample of CD4+ T cells sorted from blood. These TCRs come from a human donor in good health.

This clone has just one count. The rearrangement uses TRBV7-9 and TRBJ1-4; 9 positions agree with TRBD1. Germline CDR1 SEHNR, CDR2 FQNEAQ (reference sequence). V gave up 4 bases and J gave up 6 bases; unmatched junction bases: 3. The CDR3 is made up of 14 amino acids. The chain's CDR3 is CASSSGQGYEKLFF. The CDR3 nucleotides are TGTGCCAGCAGCTCGGGACAGGGCTATGAAAAACTGTTTTTT.

The V call is TRBV27, the J call TRBJ2-1; no reliable D call. The CDR3 length is 16 residues. The V gene lost 9 bases and the J gene lost 2 bases, with 20 bases spanning the gap. Looked up from germline, CDR1 is MNHEY and CDR2 is SMNVEV (reference sequence). CDR3 region: CASGLDPPQTYNEQFF. CDR3 nucleotides: TGTGCCAGTGGTTTGGATCCTCCTCAGACCTACAATGAGCAGTTCTTC.

CDR3 sequence reads: CASSENWGNEKLFF. CDR3 nucleotides: TGTGCCAGCAGTGAAAATTGGGGGAATGAAAAACTGTTTTTT. This chain links TRBV6-1 with TRBJ1-4; D perhaps matches TRBD1 (5 bases). Trimming cost V 2 bases and J 5 bases, with 9 bases left between them. The germline CDR1 and CDR2 sequences are MNHNS and SASEGT. The CDR3 contains 14 residues.

Of note for this clone: Other nucleotide sequences from this sample produce the same CDR3. V usage is TRBV5-1 and J usage is TRBJ2-3, with unresolved D. V lost 0 bases to trimming and J lost 4 bases, with 9 bases between them. CDR3 length: 14 amino acids. Germline V gene sequence: CDR1 SGHRS, CDR2 YFSETQ. Here the CDR3 reads CASSLGLGSDTQYF. The CDR3, as DNA: TGCGCCAGCAGCTTGGGTTTAGGTTCAGATACGCAGTATTTT.

The rearrangement uses TRBV5-6 and TRBJ1-6, with 7 bases lining up with TRBD1. This CDR3 is 14 amino acids long. The V and J ends lost 1 base and 10 bases, in that order; junction bases with no gene match: 5. Germline V lookup: CDR1 SGHDT, CDR2 YYEEEE. This CDR3 reads CASSLQGVRSPLHF. DNA for the CDR3: TGTGCCAGCAGCTTGCAGGGGGTACGGTCACCCCTCCACTTT.